Here is one T cell receptor beta chain with its context. This record belongs to a study of cytomegalovirus exposure and HLA in healthy donors. Profiling relied on immunoSEQ multiplex PCR, and the TCRdb table lists in-frame clones only, not all of them. The sample has roughly 350,000 clones; 86% are singletons. This TCR was recovered from a woman under 30 in good health and CMV-seronegative. Specimen: PBMCs.

For the CDR3, the DNA is TGTGCCAGCAGCCTCCCCAGGGCCCAAGAGACCCAGTACTTC. It encodes CASSLPRAQETQYF. V and J are TRBV7-9 and TRBJ2-5; tentative D call: TRBD1 (5 bases). The CDR3 extends over 14 amino acids. Trimming pared 5 bases from V and 1 base from J, leaving 11 bases between. Germline V gene lookup returns CDR1 SEHNR and CDR2 FQNEAQ (reference sequence).